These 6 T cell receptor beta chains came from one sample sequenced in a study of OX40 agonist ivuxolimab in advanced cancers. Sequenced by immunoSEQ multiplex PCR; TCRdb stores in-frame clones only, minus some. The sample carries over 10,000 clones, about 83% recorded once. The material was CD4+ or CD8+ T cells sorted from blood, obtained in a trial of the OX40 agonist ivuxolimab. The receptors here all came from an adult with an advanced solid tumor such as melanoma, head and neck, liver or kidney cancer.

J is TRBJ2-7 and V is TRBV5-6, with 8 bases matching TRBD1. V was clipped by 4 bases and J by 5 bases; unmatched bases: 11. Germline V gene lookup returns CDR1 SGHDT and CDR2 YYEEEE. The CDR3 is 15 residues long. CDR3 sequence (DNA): TGTGCCAGCAGCCCTCGGGACAGGTGGTCTGACGAGCAGTACTTC. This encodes CASSPRDRWSDEQYF.

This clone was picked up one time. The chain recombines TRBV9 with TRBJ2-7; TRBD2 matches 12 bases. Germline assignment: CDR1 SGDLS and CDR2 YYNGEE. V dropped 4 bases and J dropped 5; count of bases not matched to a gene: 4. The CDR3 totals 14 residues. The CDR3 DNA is TGTGCCAGCAGCCCTACTAGCGGGAGGAACGAGCAGTACTTC. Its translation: CASSPTSGRNEQYF.

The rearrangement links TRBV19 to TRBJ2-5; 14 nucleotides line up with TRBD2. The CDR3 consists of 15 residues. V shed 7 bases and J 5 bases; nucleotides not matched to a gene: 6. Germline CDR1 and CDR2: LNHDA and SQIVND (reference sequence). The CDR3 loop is CASTRLAGGPETQYF. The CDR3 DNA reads TGTGCCAGTACTCGACTAGCGGGGGGGCCTGAGACCCAGTACTTC.

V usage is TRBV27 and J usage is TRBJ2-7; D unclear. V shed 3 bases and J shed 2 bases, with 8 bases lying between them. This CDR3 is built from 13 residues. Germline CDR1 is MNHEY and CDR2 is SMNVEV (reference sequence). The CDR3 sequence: CASSFSTPYEQYF. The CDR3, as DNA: TGTGCCAGCAGTTTTAGTACCCCCTACGAGCAGTACTTC.

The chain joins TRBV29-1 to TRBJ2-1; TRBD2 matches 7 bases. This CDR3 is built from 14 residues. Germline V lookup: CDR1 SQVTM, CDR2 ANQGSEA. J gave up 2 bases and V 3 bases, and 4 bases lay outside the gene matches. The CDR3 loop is CSVEGRGAYNEQFF. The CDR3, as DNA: TGCAGCGTTGAGGGTCGGGGGGCCTACAATGAGCAGTTCTTC.

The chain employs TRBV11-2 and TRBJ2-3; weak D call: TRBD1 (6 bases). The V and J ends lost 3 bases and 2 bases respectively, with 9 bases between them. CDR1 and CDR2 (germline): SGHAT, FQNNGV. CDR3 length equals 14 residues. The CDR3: CASSLGDNTDTQYF. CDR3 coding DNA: TGTGCCAGCAGCTTGGGGGACAACACAGATACGCAGTATTTT. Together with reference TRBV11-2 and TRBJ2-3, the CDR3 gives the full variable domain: EAGVAQSPRYKIIEKRQSVAFWCNPISGHATLYWYQQILGQGPKLLIQFQNNGVVDDSQLPKDRFSAERLKGVDSTLKIQPAKLEDSAVYLCASSLGDNTDTQYFGPGTRLTVL.